These 18 T cell receptor beta chains originate from one sample sequenced in a study of Ad26.COV2.S vaccination and SARS-CoV-2 variants. TCRdb keeps only in-frame clones here, not all; method: immunoSEQ multiplex PCR. The sample consists of about 420,000 clones, over 75% of them appearing once. As for treatment: around 19 received Ad26.COV2.S at low or high dose, single or two shots; several received placebo; per-sample allocation not given. Repertoires come from day 63 after the first vaccine or placebo injection. The source was peripheral blood, collected in a trial of Ad26.COV2.S vaccine versus placebo. These TCRs come from a person aged 18-60 years who received the Ad26.COV2.S COVID-19 vaccine or a placebo.

About this clone itself: Other DNA sequences in this sample translate to the same CDR3. The chain combines TRBV5-1 with TRBJ1-4; the D gene is possibly TRBD1 (5 bases). In germline, CDR1 is SGHRS, CDR2 YFSETQ. Trimming left V 0 bases short and J 0 bases short, with 6 bases between. The CDR3 length is 15 residues. This CDR3 is CASSLEGTTNEKLFF. In DNA form, the CDR3 reads TGCGCCAGCAGCTTGGAGGGGACAACTAATGAAAAACTGTTTTTT.

This clone was counted a single time. This sequence joins TRBV27 and TRBJ2-3; TRBD2 is a possible D gene (7 bases). The CDR3 runs to 14 residues. The V and J ends lost 6 bases and 2 bases respectively, with 12 bases between them. Per germline, CDR1 MNHEY and CDR2 SMNVEV (reference sequence). CDR3 amino acids: CASRLAGATDTQYF. The CDR3 nucleotides are TGTGCCAGCAGGCTCGCGGGGGCCACAGATACGCAGTATTTT.

The chain joins TRBV6-2 or TRBV6-3 to TRBJ1-2, with D unresolved. CDR1 is MNHEY and CDR2 is SVGEGT in the germline V gene. CDR3 length: 13 residues. Deletions cut 5 bases from V and 8 bases from J, with 15 bases between. CDR3: CASSRASREGYTF. DNA of the CDR3: TGTGCCAGCAGTCGGGCCTCCCGGGAGGGCTACACCTTC.

V usage is TRBV5-1 and J usage is TRBJ1-6; 8 nucleotides agree with TRBD1. This CDR3 region has 13 residues. Unmatched junction bases numbered 3, after V lost 7 bases and J lost 6 bases. The V gene's germline CDR1 is SGHRS and CDR2 YFSETQ. As DNA, the CDR3 is TGCGCCAGCCGGACAGGGCTTAATTCACCCCTCCACTTT. Amino acid sequence: CASRTGLNSPLHF.

The chain has TRBV16 and TRBJ1-5; no clear D. Germline V gene lookup returns CDR1 KGHSY and CDR2 FQNENV. The CDR3 totals 16 residues. V was shortened by 1 base and J by 4 bases, with 14 bases between the two germline ends. The CDR3, as DNA: TGTGCCAGCAGCCAATTGGCCGGGTTCTCGAATCAGCCCCAGCATTTT. Its protein product is CASSQLAGFSNQPQHF.

On this clone: Other DNA sequences in the sample encode the same CDR3. The V gene is TRBV30, the J gene TRBJ1-1, with D perhaps TRBD1 (5 bases). Trimming pared 0 bases from V and 1 base from J, leaving 6 bases between. This CDR3 is built from 13 residues. From germline, CDR1 is GTSNPN and CDR2 SVGIG (reference sequence). The CDR3 nucleotides are TGTGCCTGGAGTGTTGGGGGGAACACTGAAGCTTTCTTT. It yields the protein CAWSVGGNTEAFF.

The chain combines TRBV6-2 or TRBV6-3 with TRBJ1-3; D unclear. From germline, CDR1 is MNHEY and CDR2 SVGEGT. Trimming cost V 4 bases and J 3 bases, with 13 bases left between them. The CDR3 loop spans 15 amino acids. The CDR3 reads CASSWKESGGNTIYF. The DNA of the CDR3 is TGTGCCAGCAGTTGGAAGGAGTCGGGTGGAAACACCATATATTTT.

The chain combines TRBV9 with TRBJ1-5, with TRBD1 matching over 8 bases. Germline-derived CDR1 and CDR2 are SGDLS and YYNGEE. The trim removed 5 bases at V and 3 bases at J, leaving 7 bases unmatched. The CDR3 loop spans 15 amino acids. The CDR3 sequence is CASRQDREANQPQHF. CDR3 bases: TGTGCCAGCAGGCAGGACAGGGAGGCCAATCAGCCCCAGCATTTT.

The chain combines TRBV5-4 with TRBJ1-2; TRBD1 matches at 7 bases. The V gene end was trimmed by 4 bases and the J gene end by 8 bases; junction bases not matched to a gene: 11. Per the germline V gene, CDR1 is SGHNT and CDR2 is YYREEE (reference sequence). The CDR3 covers 14 residues. The CDR3 here is CASSPYRGRSGYTF. CDR3 bases: TGTGCCAGCAGCCCGTACAGGGGACGAAGCGGCTACACCTTC. The variable domain in full, completed from reference TRBV5-4 and TRBJ1-2, reads ETGVTQSPTHLIKTRGQQVTLRCSSQSGHNTVSWYQQALGQGPQFIFQYYREEENGRGNFPPRFSGLQFPNYSSELNVNALELDDSALYLCASSPYRGRSGYTFGSGTRLTVV.

This clone has only a few counts. The rearrangement links TRBV5-1 to TRBJ1-1, with D perhaps matching TRBD1 (6 bases). The CDR3 length is 14 residues. In germline, CDR1 is SGHRS, CDR2 YFSETQ. Trimming removed 2 bases from V and 5 bases from J, with 13 bases in between. In DNA form, the CDR3 reads TGCGCCAGCAGCTTCCCAGGGGAAATAACTGAAGCTTTCTTT. This gives the protein CASSFPGEITEAFF.

This sequence joins TRBV9 and TRBJ2-7; 8 positions agree with TRBD2. The V segment lost 3 bases and the J segment 7 bases; nucleotides outside the gene matches: 12. The CDR3 contains 15 residues. The V gene's germline CDR1 is SGDLS and CDR2 YYNGEE. The CDR3 region is CASSAGTRGGREQYF. CDR3 nucleotides: TGTGCCAGCAGCGCAGGGACTCGGGGGGGCCGGGAGCAGTACTTC.

The chain couples TRBV7-9 to TRBJ1-1; possibly TRBD1 for D (6 bases). CDR3 length: 12 amino acids. The V and J ends lost 7 bases and 6 bases respectively, with 12 bases between them. Germline lookup yields CDR1 SEHNR and CDR2 FQNEAQ (reference sequence). CDR3 nucleotide sequence: TGTGCCAGCACCGTAGGGGGTCCTGAAGCTTTCTTT. Protein product: CASTVGGPEAFF. Full variable domain (remainder filled in from reference TRBV7-9 and TRBJ1-1): DTGVSQNPRHKITKRGQNVTFRCDPISEHNRLYWYRQTLGQGPEFLTYFQNEAQLEKSRLLSDRFSAERPKGSFSTLEIQRTEQGDSAMYLCASTVGGPEAFFGQGTRLTVV.

This sequence joins TRBV27 and TRBJ1-3; the match to TRBD1 covers 8 bases. Germline values: CDR1 MNHEY, CDR2 SMNVEV (reference sequence). After removal of 5 bases from V and 4 bases from J, the junction contained 4 bases not matched to a gene. The CDR3 has 14 amino acids. CDR3 sequence: CASSRTGPGNTIYF. CDR3 coding DNA: TGTGCCAGCAGTAGGACAGGGCCGGGAAACACCATATATTTT.

This chain uses TRBV6-2 or TRBV6-3 with TRBJ2-5; the D gene is possibly TRBD2 (7 bases). The ends were cut back, 6 bases at V and 5 bases at J, with 22 bases in the middle. The CDR3 extends over 16 amino acids. Germline CDR1 and CDR2: MNHEY and SVGEGT. CDR3 coding DNA: TGTGCCAGCAGCAAAGGGGGGGCCAACCAAGAGGAGACCCAGTACTTC. Its protein product is CASSKGGANQEETQYF.

V and J are TRBV28 and TRBJ1-5; no firm D call. Trimming stripped 6 bases from V and 3 bases from J, with 21 bases between. Germline values: CDR1 MDHEN, CDR2 SYDVKM. This CDR3 has 17 amino acids. CDR3 nucleotides: TGTGCCAGCAGGAAGGGTTGGGCAGTCCGCAACAATCAGCCCCAGCATTTT. Its translation: CASRKGWAVRNNQPQHF.

V and J are TRBV30 and TRBJ2-1, with TRBD2 matching 9 bases. J gave up 4 bases and V 4 bases, and 2 bases lay outside the gene matches. CDR1 and CDR2 from the germline V gene are GTSNPN and SVGIG (reference sequence). The CDR3 spans 13 residues. The CDR3: CAWKAGGYNEQFF. The CDR3 bases are TGTGCCTGGAAGGCGGGGGGGTACAATGAGCAGTTCTTC.

The chain employs TRBV5-6 and TRBJ2-3; 7 bases align to TRBD2. The V gene's germline CDR1 is SGHDT and CDR2 YYEEEE. Losses at the gene ends were 3 bases for V and 7 bases for J; bases not matched to a gene: 14. The CDR3 contains 16 residues. The CDR3 region is CASSSLYSGATHTQYF. CDR3 DNA sequence: TGTGCCAGCAGCTCACTTTACAGCGGGGCCACTCATACGCAGTATTTT.

The chain employs TRBV7-2 and TRBJ1-1; 12 bases map to TRBD1. Germline assignment: CDR1 SGHTA and CDR2 FQGNSA. The CDR3 contains 18 residues. Trimming removed 0 bases from V and 3 bases from J; junction bases left unmatched: 8. The CDR3 loop is CASSLAAGTGGMDTEAFF. CDR3 sequence (DNA): TGTGCCAGCAGCTTAGCGGCCGGGACAGGGGGCATGGACACTGAAGCTTTCTTT.